Below, 4 T cell receptor beta chains from the same sample are listed, as sequenced in a study of cytomegalovirus exposure and HLA in healthy donors. Use of 60 Vbeta and 13 Jbeta primers characterized the PCR. Here immunoSEQ multiplex PCR was the method, and the copy in TCRdb shows in-frame clones only, minus some. The sample contains over 80,000 clones, over 75% of which appear only once. The source material was PBMCs. Receptors originate from a man aged 45-65 years in good health and CMV-seronegative.

A word on this clone: Other DNA sequences in this specimen translate into the identical CDR3. This CDR3 reads CASSPSGSSYNEQFF. CDR3 in DNA: TGTGCCAGCAGTCCTAGCGGGAGCTCCTACAATGAGCAGTTCTTC. The chain uses TRBV6-5 and TRBJ2-1; 10 bases align to TRBD2. The CDR3 contains 15 residues. J gave up 0 bases and V 5 bases, and 1 base lay outside the gene matches. CDR1 and CDR2 from the germline V gene are MNHEY and SVGAGI.

As concerns this clone: In the same sample, other DNA sequences code for this CDR3. The V and J genes are TRBV11-2 and TRBJ1-1, with 8 bases that match TRBD1. V dropped 3 bases and J dropped 1; count of bases not matched to a gene: 1. CDR1 is SGHAT, CDR2 FQNNGV, per germline. This CDR3 has 14 residues. CDR3 in amino acids: CASSLGQANTEAFF. The CDR3 nucleotides read TGTGCCAGCAGCTTGGGACAGGCGAACACTGAAGCTTTCTTT. The full variable domain, its missing parts supplied by reference TRBV11-2 and TRBJ1-1, is EAGVAQSPRYKIIEKRQSVAFWCNPISGHATLYWYQQILGQGPKLLIQFQNNGVVDDSQLPKDRFSAERLKGVDSTLKIQPAKLEDSAVYLCASSLGQANTEAFFGQGTRLTVV.

V gene TRBV11-2 combines with J gene TRBJ1-2; D not resolved. This CDR3 region has 12 residues. The V end was cut by 4 bases, the J end by 8 bases, with 11 bases between. Germline V CDR1 and CDR2: SGHAT, FQNNGV. In nucleotides, the CDR3 is TGTGCCAGCAGCTACGGACCGGGGGGCTACACCTTC. Amino acids: CASSYGPGGYTF. Complete variable domain (other parts from reference TRBV11-2 and TRBJ1-2): EAGVAQSPRYKIIEKRQSVAFWCNPISGHATLYWYQQILGQGPKLLIQFQNNGVVDDSQLPKDRFSAERLKGVDSTLKIQPAKLEDSAVYLCASSYGPGGYTFGSGTRLTVV.

This clone was seen once. J is TRBJ1-4 and V is TRBV7-2, with TRBD1 as a possible D gene (6 bases). The CDR3 sequence is 15 residues long. The ends were cut back, 6 bases at V and 0 bases at J, with 11 bases in the middle. Germline V CDR1 and CDR2: SGHTA, FQGNSA. Here the CDR3 DNA reads TGTGCCAGCAGGTTCGGACAGACAACTAATGAAAAACTGTTTTTT. Encoded protein: CASRFGQTTNEKLFF.